The 20 T cell receptor beta chains presented below share a single source sample, sequenced in a study of T cell repertoires in cytomegalovirus infection. TCRdb independently ran MiXCR on the reads; one entry per CDR3 protein. The sample includes hundreds of thousands of distinct CDR3 sequences, approximately 24% of them seen just once. The sample was CD8+ T cells from PBMCs. These receptors were collected from a human donor in good health (CMV status not recorded). Some clones in this sample may be carry-over from other donors' samples.

Comment on this clonotype: With a much larger clone just one base away, this may be a read error. This sequence joins TRBV2 and TRBJ2-2; a weak D match, TRBD1 (6 bases). Trimming removed 7 bases at V and 2 bases at J, with 14 bases between. The germline CDR1 and CDR2 sequences are SNHLY and FYNNEI. The CDR3 has 15 residues. The CDR3, as DNA: TGTGCCAGCACCGGGGACAAGGCCAACACCGGGGAGCTGTTTTTT. It codes for CASTGDKANTGELFF.

In its sample, this clonotype was seen many times. The V call is TRBV7-2, the J call TRBJ2-1, with D tentatively TRBD2 (5 bases). In germline, CDR1 is SGHTA, CDR2 FQGNSA. This CDR3 is built from 14 residues. V lost 5 bases to trimming and J lost 9 bases, with 17 bases between them. In DNA form, the CDR3 reads TGTGCCAGCAGCCTAACTTCCTCAGAGGGTGAGCAGTTCTTC. Translation gives CASSLTSSEGEQFF.

This clonotype was counted only a few times. The CDR3 here is CATSTTLNTEAFF. CDR3 bases: TGTGCCACCAGCACCACTCTGAACACTGAAGCTTTCTTT. This chain links TRBV15 with TRBJ1-1; D is ambiguous. The ends were cut back, 4 bases at V and 0 bases at J, with 6 bases in the middle. In germline, CDR1 is LNHNV, CDR2 YYDKDF (reference sequence). The CDR3 is made up of 13 amino acids.

This clonotype was observed a handful of times. The junction shows a germline mismatch at one end, possibly a read error. The DNA of the CDR3 is TGTGCCAGCAGCGTAGCTAGTGGGGCGCGCACTGAAGCTTTCTTT. Residues: CASSVASGARTEAFF. This chain connects TRBV7-6 to TRBJ1-1; possibly TRBD1 for D (5 bases). This CDR3 is built from 15 residues. The germline V gene has CDR1 SGHVS and CDR2 FNYEAQ.

The V call is TRBV12-3 or TRBV12-4, the J call TRBJ1-2, with a tentative D call TRBD1 (6 bases). The V and J ends lost 3 bases and 5 bases respectively, with 22 bases between them. The CDR3 covers 17 residues. CDR3: CASSFHRGEGVDYGYTF. The CDR3 region has the DNA TGTGCCAGCAGTTTCCACCGCGGGGAGGGGGTTGATTATGGCTACACCTTC.

This clonotype was observed a few times. V and J are TRBV20-1 and TRBJ2-7, with D possibly called TRBD1 or TRBD2 (5 bases each). Germline CDR1 reads DFQATT; CDR2 reads SNEGSKA (reference sequence). The CDR3 totals 12 residues. V lost 5 bases and J 1 base, leaving 9 bases between the germline ends. The CDR3 loop reads CSAPWGSYEQYF. The CDR3 bases are TGCAGTGCTCCCTGGGGGTCCTACGAGCAGTACTTC.

This clonotype showed up just a few times. This sequence joins TRBV20-1 and TRBJ2-1; D uncertain. V lost 1 base to trimming and J lost 3 bases, with 10 bases between them. The CDR3 runs to 14 residues. CDR1 DFQATT and CDR2 SNEGSKA come from the germline V gene (reference sequence). The CDR3 here is CSARGTDGYNEQFF. DNA of the CDR3: TGCAGTGCTAGAGGAACCGACGGCTACAATGAGCAGTTCTTC.

Points on this clonotype: A single base separates this from a much larger clone, so it may be a read error. This chain uses TRBV7-2 with TRBJ2-4, with TRBD1 identical over 7 bases. Trimming removed 5 bases from V and 3 bases from J; junction bases left unmatched: 10. The CDR3 is 16 residues long. Germline lookup yields CDR1 SGHTA and CDR2 FQGNSA. CDR3 residues: CASSQLTGTVKNIQYF. The CDR3 DNA is TGTGCCAGCAGCCAATTGACAGGGACGGTCAAAAACATTCAGTACTTC.

V usage is TRBV6-2 or TRBV6-3 and J usage is TRBJ2-5; D is perhaps TRBD2 (5 bases). Germline CDR1 and CDR2: MNHEY and SVGEGT. V was trimmed by 7 bases and J by 5 bases, leaving 11 bases between them. The CDR3 runs 12 residues. For the CDR3, the DNA is TGTGCCAGCACCTCGGCGGGCGAGACCCAGTACTTC. This encodes CASTSAGETQYF.

This chain uses TRBV9 with TRBJ1-1; tentative D call: TRBD1 (5 bases). V lost 5 bases, J lost 1 base, and 12 bases lay in between. The CDR3 runs to 14 residues. CDR1 and CDR2 from the germline V gene are SGDLS and YYNGEE. CDR3 DNA sequence: TGTGCCAGCAGAGCCCGGGGGGGGAACACTGAAGCTTTCTTT. It translates to CASRARGGNTEAFF.

This clonotype was detected only once. J is TRBJ2-7 and V is TRBV7-9; D not resolved. Trimming removed 4 bases at V and 2 bases at J, with 12 bases between. Germline assignment: CDR1 SEHNR and CDR2 FQNEAQ (reference sequence). This CDR3 region has 14 residues. The CDR3 loop reads CASSWVSFPYEQYF. CDR3 bases: TGTGCCAGCAGCTGGGTTAGTTTCCCCTACGAGCAGTACTTC.

This clonotype has a handful of counts. V usage is TRBV10-3 and J usage is TRBJ2-1; no clear D. From germline, CDR1 is ENHRY and CDR2 SYGVKD. V lost 2 bases and J lost 6, with 5 bases in between. This CDR3 contains 12 residues. CDR3 amino acids: CAISEVINEQFF. The CDR3 nucleotides are TGTGCCATCAGTGAGGTGATCAATGAGCAGTTCTTC.

This clonotype was found a few times. V and J are TRBV18 and TRBJ1-2; D call uncertain. Germline-derived CDR1 and CDR2 are KGHSH and LQKENI. Trimming shortened V by 0 bases and J by 10 bases, and 12 bases separated the two germline ends. This CDR3 region has 13 residues. As DNA, the CDR3 is TGTGCCAGCTCACCACCGGCGGCGCAGGTCTACACCTTC. Protein sequence: CASSPPAAQVYTF. Full variable domain (rest looked up from reference TRBV18 and TRBJ1-2): NAGVMQNPRHLVRRRGQEARLRCSPMKGHSHVYWYRQLPEEGLKFMVYLQKENIIDESGMPKERFSAEFPKEGPSILRIQQVVRGDSAAYFCASSPPAAQVYTFGSGTRLTVV.

The gene calls are TRBV5-1 and TRBJ2-2; the D call may be TRBD1 or TRBD2 (5 bases each). The V gene's germline CDR1 is SGHRS and CDR2 YFSETQ. V lost 6 bases to trimming and J lost 6 bases, with 12 bases between them. The CDR3 contains 13 residues. CDR3 in amino acids: CASNILGAGELFF. The CDR3 coding sequence is TGCGCCAGCAATATCTTGGGGGCCGGGGAGCTGTTTTTT.

The table lists this clonotype with many counts. The chain links TRBV12-3 or TRBV12-4 to TRBJ2-3; tentatively, D is TRBD2 (5 bases). Trimming took off 0 bases at V and 2 bases at J, with 9 bases between the two ends. CDR3 length equals 15 residues. CDR3 DNA sequence: TGTGCCAGCAGTTTAGCAGCGGTCCACACAGATACGCAGTATTTT. Translating it yields CASSLAAVHTDTQYF.

The chain links TRBV14 to TRBJ2-7; perhaps TRBD1 as D (5 bases). V lost 0 bases and J lost 3, with 18 bases in between. This CDR3 has 17 amino acids. Germline assignment: CDR1 SGHDN and CDR2 FVKESK. In DNA, the CDR3 is TGTGCCAGCAGCCAAGACCATGTTTGGGGCTCGAACTACGAGCAGTACTTC. Translation gives CASSQDHVWGSNYEQYF.

In this sample, this clonotype turned up many times. The V and J genes are TRBV6-2 or TRBV6-3 and TRBJ2-7; 8 nucleotides align to TRBD2. The V and J ends lost 3 bases and 4 bases, in that order; junction bases with no gene match: 5. This CDR3 region has 14 residues. Germline CDR1 and CDR2: MNHEY and SVGEGT. CDR3 sequence: CASSYGAGVYEQYV. CDR3 nucleotide sequence: TGTGCCAGCAGTTATGGAGCGGGGGTATACGAGCAGTACGTC.

This rearrangement joins TRBV4-1 to TRBJ2-1; tentatively, D is TRBD2 (7 bases). CDR1 is MGHRA and CDR2 is YSYEKL in the germline V gene. The CDR3 consists of 17 residues. V gave up 5 bases and J gave up 4 bases, with 21 bases separating them. The CDR3 here is CASSARGAGDSYNEQFF. The CDR3 DNA reads as TGCGCCAGCAGCGCCCGGGGGGCCGGGGATTCGTACAATGAGCAGTTCTTC.

In its sample, this clonotype was seen many times. The chain has TRBV18 and TRBJ2-5; no clear D gene. Germline-derived CDR1 and CDR2 are KGHSH and LQKENI. Between the trimmed V and J ends, which lost 8 bases and 2 bases, there was a span of 12 bases. CDR3 size: 13 residues. This chain's CDR3 is CASSPGSQETQYF. CDR3 in DNA: TGTGCCAGCAGTCCCGGCAGTCAAGAGACCCAGTACTTC.

This clonotype was observed many times. The V gene is TRBV12-3 or TRBV12-4, the J gene TRBJ2-7; tentative D call: TRBD1 (6 bases). The germline V and J ends were trimmed by 3 bases and 6 bases, with 12 bases remaining between them. The CDR3 spans 13 residues. The CDR3 loop reads CASSLVGAGEQYF. The CDR3, as DNA: TGTGCCAGCAGTTTGGTGGGGGCGGGCGAGCAGTACTTC.